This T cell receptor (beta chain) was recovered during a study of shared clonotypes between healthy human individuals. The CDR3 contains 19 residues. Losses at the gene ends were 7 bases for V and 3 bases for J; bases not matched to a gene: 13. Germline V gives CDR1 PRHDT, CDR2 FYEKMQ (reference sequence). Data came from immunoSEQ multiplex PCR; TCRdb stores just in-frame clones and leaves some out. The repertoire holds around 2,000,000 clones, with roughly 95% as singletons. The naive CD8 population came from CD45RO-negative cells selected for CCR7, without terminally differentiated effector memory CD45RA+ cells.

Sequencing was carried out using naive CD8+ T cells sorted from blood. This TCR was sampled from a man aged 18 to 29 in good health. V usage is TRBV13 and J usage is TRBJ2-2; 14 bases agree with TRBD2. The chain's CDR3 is CASNAKGLAGGADTGELFF. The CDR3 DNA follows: TGTGCCAGCAACGCAAAAGGACTAGCGGGAGGAGCGGACACCGGGGAGCTGTTTTTT.